This T cell receptor beta chain was sequenced during a study of regulatory T cells in long-lasting Graves disease. There are a few counts of this clonotype. To make TCR beta libraries, researchers used iRepertoire HTBI primers and Arm-PCR of CDR3 regions. In the authors' workflow: Sequenced samples collectively carried under 75 TRBV and 11 to 15 TRBJ segments. TCRdb redid the calling of the multiplex PCR reads with MiXCR, one entry per CDR3 protein. The V and J calls come from TCRdb's annotation, not from the publication. The table includes 400,000 to 500,000 distinct CDR3 sequences, roughly 17% detected once. Documented time point: newly diagnosed GD, antithyroid drugs for less than 3 months. PBMCs were the source of the RNA used for TCR sequencing. The sample also formed part of further work on T cells in Graves' hyperthyroidism and ophthalmopathy. That paper adds: TCR CDR3 regions were first amplified by RT-PCR with HTBI primers. Among thyroid clonotypes expanded above 0.001, most also appeared in blood. The model anticipated ophthalmopathy a median about 7 months pre-onset.

The receptor was isolated from a woman aged 18-35 years with Graves disease. This sample comprised peripheral blood mononuclear cells (PBMCs), obtained at new diagnosis, from a patient treated with antithyroid drugs.

Here the CDR3 DNA reads TGTGCCAGCAGTTTCCGAGCGGGGACAGGTAGCTCCTACGAGCAGTACTTC. Translation gives CASSFRAGTGSSYEQYF. The chain recombines TRBV12-3 or TRBV12-4 with TRBJ2-7; D might be TRBD1 (8 bases). The CDR3 totals 17 residues. The germline V and J ends were trimmed by 3 bases and 0 bases, with 18 bases remaining between them.